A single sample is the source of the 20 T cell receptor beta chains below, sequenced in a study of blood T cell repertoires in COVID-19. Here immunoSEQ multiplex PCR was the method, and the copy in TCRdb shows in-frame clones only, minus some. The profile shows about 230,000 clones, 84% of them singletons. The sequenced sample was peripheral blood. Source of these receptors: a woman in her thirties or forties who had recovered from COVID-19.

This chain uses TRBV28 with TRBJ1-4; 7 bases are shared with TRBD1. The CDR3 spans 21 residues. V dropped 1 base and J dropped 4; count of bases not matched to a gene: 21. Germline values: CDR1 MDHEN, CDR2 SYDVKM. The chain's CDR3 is CASSLLTGRLGIWGDNEKLFF. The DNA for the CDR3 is TGTGCCAGCAGTTTATTGACAGGGCGACTTGGGATTTGGGGAGATAATGAAAAACTGTTTTTT.

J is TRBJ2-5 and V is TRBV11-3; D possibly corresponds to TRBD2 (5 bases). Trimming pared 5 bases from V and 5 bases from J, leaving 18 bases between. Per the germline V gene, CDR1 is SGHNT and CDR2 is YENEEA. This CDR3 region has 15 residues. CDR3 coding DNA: TGTGCCAGCAGCCCGATAACGAGGGAAGGCGAGACCCAGTACTTC. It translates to CASSPITREGETQYF.

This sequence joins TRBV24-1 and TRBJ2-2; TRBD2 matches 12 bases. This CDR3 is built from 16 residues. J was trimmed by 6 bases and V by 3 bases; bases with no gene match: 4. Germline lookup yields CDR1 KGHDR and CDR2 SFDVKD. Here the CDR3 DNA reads TGTGCCACCAGTGATGCGACTAGCGGGGGTTCCGGGGAGCTGTTTTTT. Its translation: CATSDATSGGSGELFF.

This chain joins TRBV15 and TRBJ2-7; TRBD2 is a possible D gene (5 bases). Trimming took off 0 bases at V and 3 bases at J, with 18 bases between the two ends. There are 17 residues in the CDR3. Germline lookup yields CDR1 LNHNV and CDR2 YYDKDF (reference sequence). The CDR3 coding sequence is TGTGCCACCAGCAGAGATGGACCTGAACTAGGGTACTACGAGCAGTACTTC. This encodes CATSRDGPELGYYEQYF.

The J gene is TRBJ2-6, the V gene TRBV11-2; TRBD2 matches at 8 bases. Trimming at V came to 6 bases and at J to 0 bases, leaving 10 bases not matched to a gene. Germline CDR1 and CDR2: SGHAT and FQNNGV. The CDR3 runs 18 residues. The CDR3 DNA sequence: TGTGCCAGCAGTCCCACCGGGGGGGCGGGCTCTGGGGCCAACGTCCTGACTTTC. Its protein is CASSPTGGAGSGANVLTF.

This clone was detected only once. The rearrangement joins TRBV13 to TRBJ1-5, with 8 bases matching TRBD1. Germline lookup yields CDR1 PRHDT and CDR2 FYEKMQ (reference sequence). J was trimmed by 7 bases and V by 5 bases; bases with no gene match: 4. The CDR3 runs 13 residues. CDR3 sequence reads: CASSVNRGQPQHF. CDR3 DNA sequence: TGTGCCAGCAGCGTAAACAGGGGGCAGCCCCAGCATTTT.

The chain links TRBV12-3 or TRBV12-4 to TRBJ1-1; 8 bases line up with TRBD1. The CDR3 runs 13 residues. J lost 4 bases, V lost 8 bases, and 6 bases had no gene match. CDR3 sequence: CASEDRGGTEAFF. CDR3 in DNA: TGTGCCAGCGAAGACAGGGGAGGCACTGAAGCTTTCTTT.

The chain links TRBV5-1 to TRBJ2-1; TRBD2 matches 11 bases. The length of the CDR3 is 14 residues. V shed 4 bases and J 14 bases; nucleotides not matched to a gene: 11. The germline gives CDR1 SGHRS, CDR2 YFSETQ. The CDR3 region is CASSPLLAGESKFF. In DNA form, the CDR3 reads TGCGCCAGCAGCCCCTTACTAGCGGGGGAAAGTAAGTTCTTC.

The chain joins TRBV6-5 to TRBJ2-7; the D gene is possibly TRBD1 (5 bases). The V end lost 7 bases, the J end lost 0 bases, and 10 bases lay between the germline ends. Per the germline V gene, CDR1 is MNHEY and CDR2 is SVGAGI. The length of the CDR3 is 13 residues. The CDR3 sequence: CASNTGSSYEQYF. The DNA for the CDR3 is TGTGCCAGCAACACAGGATCCTCCTACGAGCAGTACTTC.

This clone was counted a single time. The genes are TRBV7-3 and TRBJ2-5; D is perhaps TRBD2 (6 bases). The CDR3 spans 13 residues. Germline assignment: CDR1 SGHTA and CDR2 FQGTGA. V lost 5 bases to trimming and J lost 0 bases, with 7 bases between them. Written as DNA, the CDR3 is TGTGCCAGCAGCGGGGGGTACCAAGAGACCCAGTACTTC. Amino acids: CASSGGYQETQYF.

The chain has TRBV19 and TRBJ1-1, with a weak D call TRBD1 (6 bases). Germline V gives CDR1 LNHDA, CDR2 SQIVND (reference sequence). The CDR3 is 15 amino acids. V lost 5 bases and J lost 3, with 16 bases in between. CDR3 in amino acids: CASSSGGGVDTEAFF. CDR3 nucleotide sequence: TGTGCCAGTAGTTCGGGGGGCGGTGTAGACACTGAAGCTTTCTTT.

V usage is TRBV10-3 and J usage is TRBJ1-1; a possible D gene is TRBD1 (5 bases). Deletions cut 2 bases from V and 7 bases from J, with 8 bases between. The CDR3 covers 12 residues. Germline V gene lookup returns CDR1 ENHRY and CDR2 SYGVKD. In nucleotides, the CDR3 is TGTGCCATCAGTGAGGTTAGGGGTGAAGCTTTCTTT. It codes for CAISEVRGEAFF.

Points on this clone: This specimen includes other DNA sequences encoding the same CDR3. This chain's CDR3 is CASSSSYGYTF. The DNA for the CDR3 is TGTGCCAGCAGTTCGTCTTATGGCTACACCTTC. V is TRBV12-3 or TRBV12-4 and J is TRBJ1-2, with no clear D. The V end was cut by 4 bases, the J end by 5 bases, with 5 bases between. This CDR3 is 11 amino acids long.

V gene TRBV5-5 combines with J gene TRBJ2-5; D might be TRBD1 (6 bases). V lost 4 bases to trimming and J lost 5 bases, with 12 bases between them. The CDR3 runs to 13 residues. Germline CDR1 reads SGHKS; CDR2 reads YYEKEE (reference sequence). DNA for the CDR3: TGTGCCAGCAGCGATTGGGGGCCGGAGACCCAGTACTTC. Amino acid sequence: CASSDWGPETQYF.

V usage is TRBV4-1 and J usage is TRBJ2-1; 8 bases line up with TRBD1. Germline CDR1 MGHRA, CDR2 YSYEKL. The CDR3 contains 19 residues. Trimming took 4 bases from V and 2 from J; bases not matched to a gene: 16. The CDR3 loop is CASSLEGTSDRAAYNEQFF. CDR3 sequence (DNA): TGCGCCAGCAGCCTTGAGGGGACTTCGGACAGGGCCGCCTACAATGAGCAGTTCTTC.

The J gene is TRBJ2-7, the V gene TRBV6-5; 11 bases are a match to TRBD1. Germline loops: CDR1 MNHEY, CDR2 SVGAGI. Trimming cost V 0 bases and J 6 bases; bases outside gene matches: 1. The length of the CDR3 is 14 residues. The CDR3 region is CASSYSGTGGEQYF. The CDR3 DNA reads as TGTGCCAGCAGTTACTCGGGGACAGGGGGCGAGCAGTACTTC.

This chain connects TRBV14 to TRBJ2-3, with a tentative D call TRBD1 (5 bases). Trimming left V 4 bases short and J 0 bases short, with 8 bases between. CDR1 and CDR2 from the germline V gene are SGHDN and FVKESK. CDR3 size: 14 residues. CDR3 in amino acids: CASSPQGSTDTQYF. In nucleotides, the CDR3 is TGTGCCAGCAGCCCCCAGGGAAGCACAGATACGCAGTATTTT.

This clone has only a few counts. This CDR3 is CASSYTGGLETQYF. As DNA, the CDR3 is TGTGCCAGCAGCTACACGGGGGGTCTAGAGACCCAGTACTTC. The rearrangement uses TRBV7-9 and TRBJ2-5; 7 bases match TRBD2. Trimming at V came to 4 bases and at J to 4 bases, leaving 6 bases not matched to a gene. CDR1 is SEHNR, CDR2 FQNEAQ, per germline (reference sequence). The CDR3 length is 14 residues.

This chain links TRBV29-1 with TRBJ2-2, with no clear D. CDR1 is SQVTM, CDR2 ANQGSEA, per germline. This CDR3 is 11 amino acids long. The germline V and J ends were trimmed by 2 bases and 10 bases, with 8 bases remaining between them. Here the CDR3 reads CSVERQAELFF. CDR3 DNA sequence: TGCAGCGTTGAACGCCAGGCGGAGCTGTTTTTT.

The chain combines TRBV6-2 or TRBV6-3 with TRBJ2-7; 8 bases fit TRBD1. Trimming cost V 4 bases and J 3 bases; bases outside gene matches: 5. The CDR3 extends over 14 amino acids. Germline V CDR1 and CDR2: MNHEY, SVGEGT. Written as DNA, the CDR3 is TGTGCCAGCAGTTCAGGGACAGGAGACTACGAGCAGTACTTC. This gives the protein CASSSGTGDYEQYF.